The rows below give T cell receptor beta chains drawn from one sample of a study of blood T cell repertoires in COVID-19. The assay was immunoSEQ multiplex PCR, and TCRdb's table has in-frame clones only and misses some. The table shows over 300,000 clones, with 70% to 90% occurring only once. The sample consisted of PBMCs or T cells enriched from blood (not recorded which). Source of these receptors: a woman aged 30 to 39 who had recovered from COVID-19. The CDR3 runs from the conserved cysteine through the conserved F or W. Fields, in order: J gene, D gene, clone size, V gene, CDR3 protein, CDR3 DNA. The D gene is left open where the match is weak. The size entry is marked missing in some rows and otherwise reads once, few, many or a size class.

>TRBJ2-1|TRBD1|-|TRBV4-1
CASSQEKGASSYNEQFF
TGCGCCAGCAGCCAAGAAAAGGGGGCCAGCTCCTACAATGAGCAGTTCTTC
>TRBJ2-3|TRBD2|-|TRBV7-6
CASSPVLAGALGGSTDTQYF
TGTGCCAGCAGCCCAGTACTAGCGGGGGCCCTGGGGGGGAGCACAGATACGCAGTATTTT
>TRBJ1-2|-|-|TRBV27
CASSLLGATNYGYTF
TGTGCCAGCAGTTTATTAGGAGCAACTAACTATGGCTACACCTTC
>TRBJ1-1|-|-|TRBV12-3/TRBV12-4
CATSLTEAFF
TGTGCCACCAGTCTCACTGAAGCTTTCTTT
>TRBJ1-2|-|-|TRBV5-6
CASSLQGNNYGYTF
TGTGCCAGCAGCTTACAGGGTAATAACTATGGCTACACCTTC
>TRBJ1-2|TRBD1|-|TRBV19
CASSTNDRVNGYGYTF
TGTGCCAGTAGTACGAATGACAGGGTTAATGGCTATGGCTACACCTTC
>TRBJ2-3|TRBD2|once|TRBV10-2
CASGGSSGGIRDTQYF
TGCGCCAGCGGGGGGAGTAGCGGGGGGATAAGAGATACGCAGTATTTT
>TRBJ2-3|-|-|TRBV5-5
CASSLIGGGSTDTQYF
TGTGCCAGCAGCTTAATAGGAGGCGGAAGCACAGATACGCAGTATTTT
>TRBJ2-1|-|-|TRBV9
CASSPGGGRQTNSYNEQFF
TGTGCCAGCAGCCCGGGAGGGGGCAGACAGACCAATTCCTACAATGAGCAGTTCTTC
>TRBJ1-2|TRBD1|few|TRBV30
CAWQKGQTYGYTF
TGTGCCTGGCAAAAGGGACAGACCTATGGCTACACCTTC